A selection of T cell receptor beta chains follows, all from one sample in a study of persistence of HIV-infected CD4 T cells. Measured with immunoSEQ multiplex PCR; TCRdb has only the in-frame clones, and not every one. This sample yields some 49,000 clones, of which over 80% are seen a single time; 2.5% to 4% belongs to the top ten. No antigen has been identified for these receptors. Sequencing was performed on CD4+ T cells sorted from PBMCs after 18-hour stimulation, taken from a patient who received antiretroviral therapy. The receptor source for this set is an adult woman with HIV who was CMV-seropositive. The CDR3 runs from the conserved cysteine through the conserved F or W. Each record gives: V gene, D gene, J gene, clone size, CDR3 protein, CDR3 DNA. D genes are given only for firm matches. Only some rows state a clone size, as once, few, many or a class for expanded clones.

v_call: TRBV15
d_call: .
j_call: TRBJ2-6
clone_size: .
cdr3_aa: CATSRGGTGANVLTF
cdr3_nt: TGTGCCACCAGCAGAGGAGGGACTGGGGCCAACGTCCTGACTTTC

v_call: TRBV6-6
d_call: .
j_call: TRBJ2-3
clone_size: .
cdr3_aa: CASSYSNLGLADTQYF
cdr3_nt: TGTGCCAGCAGTTACTCGAATTTGGGCCTCGCAGATACGCAGTATTTT

v_call: TRBV4-2
d_call: .
j_call: TRBJ1-1
clone_size: .
cdr3_aa: CASSQDPGRGTEAFF
cdr3_nt: TGTGCCAGCAGCCAAGATCCGGGGAGAGGCACTGAAGCTTTCTTT

v_call: TRBV7-3
d_call: TRBD1
j_call: TRBJ1-2
clone_size: .
cdr3_aa: CASSAPGGGGYTF
cdr3_nt: TGTGCCAGCAGCGCTCCAGGGGGCGGTGGCTACACCTTC

v_call: TRBV10-3
d_call: TRBD2
j_call: TRBJ2-5
clone_size: .
cdr3_aa: CAISPGLAGGGGVGETQYF
cdr3_nt: TGTGCCATCAGTCCAGGACTAGCGGGAGGCGGAGGGGTGGGGGAGACCCAGTACTTC

v_call: TRBV3-1/TRBV3-2
d_call: .
j_call: TRBJ1-2
clone_size: .
cdr3_aa: CASSREDYGYTF
cdr3_nt: TGTGCCAGCAGCCGGGAGGACTATGGCTACACCTTC

v_call: TRBV28
d_call: TRBD1
j_call: TRBJ1-6
clone_size: .
cdr3_aa: CASGTGQYNSPLHF
cdr3_nt: TGTGCCAGCGGAACGGGACAGTATAATTCACCCCTCCACTTT

v_call: TRBV7-8
d_call: .
j_call: TRBJ1-4
clone_size: .
cdr3_aa: CASSSLGAKEKLFF
cdr3_nt: TGTGCCAGCAGCTCCCTCGGGGCTAAAGAAAAACTGTTTTTT

v_call: TRBV6-6
d_call: .
j_call: TRBJ1-5
clone_size: .
cdr3_aa: CASWFGGTGNQPQHF
cdr3_nt: TGTGCCAGCTGGTTCGGGGGAACGGGCAATCAGCCCCAGCATTTT

v_call: TRBV2
d_call: .
j_call: TRBJ1-6
clone_size: .
cdr3_aa: CASSENSPLHF
cdr3_nt: TGTGCCAGCAGCGAAAATTCACCCCTCCACTTT

v_call: TRBV7-6
d_call: TRBD2
j_call: TRBJ2-3
clone_size: .
cdr3_aa: CASSLRVAGGTLSTDTQYF
cdr3_nt: TGTGCCAGCAGCTTAAGGGTAGCGGGAGGAACCCTGAGCACAGATACGCAGTATTTT

v_call: TRBV6-6
d_call: .
j_call: TRBJ1-1
clone_size: .
cdr3_aa: CASKVRVNTEAFF
cdr3_nt: TGTGCCAGCAAGGTACGGGTGAACACTGAAGCTTTCTTT

v_call: TRBV9
d_call: .
j_call: TRBJ2-2
clone_size: .
cdr3_aa: CASSVGERTPWGELFF
cdr3_nt: TGTGCCAGCAGCGTAGGGGAGCGGACTCCCTGGGGGGAGCTGTTTTTT

v_call: TRBV9
d_call: .
j_call: TRBJ1-1
clone_size: .
cdr3_aa: CASSSGLPNTEAFF
cdr3_nt: TGTGCCAGCAGCTCGGGACTGCCAAACACTGAAGCTTTCTTT

v_call: TRBV3-1/TRBV3-2
d_call: .
j_call: TRBJ1-4
clone_size: .
cdr3_aa: CASSFRYEKLFF
cdr3_nt: TGTGCCAGCAGCTTCAGGTACGAAAAACTGTTTTTT

v_call: TRBV6-4
d_call: .
j_call: TRBJ1-2
clone_size: .
cdr3_aa: CASSSQGGGYTF
cdr3_nt: TGTGCCAGCAGTTCACAGGGTGGTGGCTACACCTTC

v_call: TRBV2
d_call: TRBD1
j_call: TRBJ1-5
clone_size: few
cdr3_aa: CASSADRGHQPQHF
cdr3_nt: TGTGCCAGCAGTGCGGACAGGGGGCATCAGCCCCAGCATTTT

v_call: TRBV6-5
d_call: .
j_call: TRBJ1-1
clone_size: .
cdr3_aa: CASKTVDEAFF
cdr3_nt: TGTGCCAGCAAAACGGTTGATGAAGCTTTCTTT

v_call: TRBV15
d_call: .
j_call: TRBJ1-4
clone_size: .
cdr3_aa: CATSRGKGQDDPDNEKLFF
cdr3_nt: TGTGCCACCAGCAGAGGCAAAGGGCAAGATGATCCCGACAATGAAAAACTGTTTTTT

v_call: TRBV6-5
d_call: .
j_call: TRBJ2-6
clone_size: .
cdr3_aa: CASSYYGSSGANVLTF
cdr3_nt: TGTGCCAGCAGTTACTATGGCTCTTCTGGGGCCAACGTCCTGACTTTC

v_call: TRBV5-1
d_call: TRBD1
j_call: TRBJ2-2
clone_size: .
cdr3_aa: CASSWDSGNTGELFF
cdr3_nt: TGCGCCAGCAGCTGGGACAGCGGGAACACCGGGGAGCTGTTTTTT

v_call: TRBV5-1
d_call: TRBD1
j_call: TRBJ2-3
clone_size: .
cdr3_aa: CASSLWPGQAKDRWVRTDTQYF
cdr3_nt: TGCGCCAGCAGCTTGTGGCCGGGACAGGCCAAAGATAGATGGGTACGAACAGATACGCAGTATTTT

v_call: TRBV24-1
d_call: .
j_call: TRBJ2-1
clone_size: .
cdr3_aa: CATSDPIGGGDEQFF
cdr3_nt: TGTGCCACCAGTGACCCGATTGGGGGCGGGGATGAGCAGTTCTTC

v_call: TRBV2
d_call: .
j_call: TRBJ2-1
clone_size: .
cdr3_aa: CASSEGTAEQFF
cdr3_nt: TGTGCCAGCAGTGAAGGGACCGCTGAGCAGTTCTTC

v_call: TRBV6-4
d_call: .
j_call: TRBJ2-7
clone_size: .
cdr3_aa: CASSENLGGLGEQYF
cdr3_nt: TGTGCCAGCAGTGAGAATTTGGGGGGCCTCGGCGAGCAGTACTTC

v_call: TRBV18
d_call: TRBD1
j_call: TRBJ1-2
clone_size: .
cdr3_aa: CASSPQRTGSDGYTF
cdr3_nt: TGTGCCAGCTCACCACAAAGGACAGGGAGCGATGGCTACACCTTC

v_call: TRBV7-2
d_call: TRBD2
j_call: TRBJ2-1
clone_size: .
cdr3_aa: CASSPIAGVYNEQFF
cdr3_nt: TGTGCCAGCAGTCCAATAGCGGGGGTCTACAATGAGCAGTTCTTC

v_call: TRBV6-5
d_call: TRBD1
j_call: TRBJ1-3
clone_size: .
cdr3_aa: CASSDRGGDTIYF
cdr3_nt: TGTGCCAGCAGCGACAGGGGTGGTGACACCATATATTTT

v_call: TRBV19
d_call: TRBD1
j_call: TRBJ1-2
clone_size: few
cdr3_aa: CASSTGQLNYGYTF
cdr3_nt: TGTGCCAGTAGTACGGGACAGCTTAACTATGGCTACACCTTC

v_call: TRBV18
d_call: TRBD1
j_call: TRBJ1-1
clone_size: .
cdr3_aa: CASSPGQTNTEAFF
cdr3_nt: TGTGCCAGCTCCCCGGGACAGACTAACACTGAAGCTTTCTTT

v_call: TRBV7-6
d_call: .
j_call: TRBJ1-4
clone_size: .
cdr3_aa: CASSPRGGATATNEKLFF
cdr3_nt: TGTGCCAGCAGCCCTAGGGGGGGAGCCACAGCAACTAATGAAAAACTGTTTTTT

v_call: TRBV29-1
d_call: TRBD1
j_call: TRBJ2-2
clone_size: .
cdr3_aa: CSVGTGGRRELFF
cdr3_nt: TGCAGCGTTGGGACAGGGGGTCGCCGGGAGCTGTTTTTT

v_call: TRBV9
d_call: .
j_call: TRBJ1-2
clone_size: .
cdr3_aa: CASSLGPRTLRANYGYTF
cdr3_nt: TGTGCCAGCAGTCTTGGACCGCGGACACTTCGGGCTAACTATGGCTACACCTTC

v_call: TRBV5-1
d_call: .
j_call: TRBJ2-1
clone_size: .
cdr3_aa: CASSLAGQSYNEQFF
cdr3_nt: TGCGCCAGCAGCTTAGCGGGACAGTCCTACAATGAGCAGTTCTTC

v_call: TRBV6-5
d_call: .
j_call: TRBJ1-2
clone_size: .
cdr3_aa: CASGGGVGYTF
cdr3_nt: TGTGCCAGCGGCGGGGGAGTCGGCTACACCTTC

v_call: TRBV30
d_call: .
j_call: TRBJ2-4
clone_size: .
cdr3_aa: CAWSVSGGPNIQYF
cdr3_nt: TGTGCCTGGAGTGTAAGTGGGGGCCCAAACATTCAGTACTTC

v_call: TRBV10-3
d_call: .
j_call: TRBJ1-1
clone_size: .
cdr3_aa: CAVLGGPNTEAFF
cdr3_nt: TGTGCCGTTCTAGGGGGGCCGAACACTGAAGCTTTCTTT

v_call: TRBV3-1/TRBV3-2
d_call: .
j_call: TRBJ1-1
clone_size: .
cdr3_aa: CASSVYPRSSNTEAFF
cdr3_nt: TGTGCCAGCAGCGTCTACCCGAGATCCTCGAACACTGAAGCTTTCTTT

v_call: TRBV27
d_call: .
j_call: TRBJ2-3
clone_size: .
cdr3_aa: CASFSGLLGVTDTQYF
cdr3_nt: TGTGCCAGCTTTTCCGGGCTACTCGGGGTTACAGATACGCAGTATTTT

v_call: TRBV5-4
d_call: TRBD1
j_call: TRBJ1-2
clone_size: .
cdr3_aa: CASSSGGPDRINYGYTF
cdr3_nt: TGTGCCAGCAGCTCAGGGGGCCCGGACAGAATTAACTATGGCTACACCTTC

v_call: TRBV4-1
d_call: .
j_call: TRBJ2-1
clone_size: .
cdr3_aa: CASSQDGPPGGIYNEQFF
cdr3_nt: TGCGCCAGCAGCCAAGACGGACCCCCCGGGGGAATCTACAATGAGCAGTTCTTC